This TCR beta chain is from a study of blood T cell repertoires in COVID-19 (TCRdb year 2020). Concerning the study at large: The collaborator samples originated in the United States, Italy and Spain and spanned the acute and convalescent phases of COVID-19. A freely available public database, intended as a resource for researchers studying the immune response to SARS-CoV-2, is where the repertoires were released. The samples were drawn from two sources: the first 160 participants of the ongoing ImmuneRACE study, and approximately 1,300 subjects contributed by 6 global collaborators. Where available, HLA class I and class II types were obtained from metadata supplied by the sample provider rather than from assay-based typing. Deeply sampled blood TCRbeta repertoires from subjects exposed to, actively infected with, or recovered from COVID-19 were included in the dataset. Nearly every sample came with metadata listing a de-identified subject ID, COVID-19 status, age in years and sex. The material from the prospective study consisted of cDNA or gDNA derived from T cells, B-cell-depleted T cells, or PBMCs. Study-wide findings and limitations: How much clinical and demographic metadata was included differed by source and by participant, and the metadata was provided uncurated.

Trimming accounts for 4 bases at V and 8 bases at J, while the number of junction bases matched to no gene is 3. From the cysteine through the phenylalanine, the CDR3 covers 15 amino acids. This entry keeps only the CDR3 DNA: 45 bases, framed from base 1. For CDR1 and CDR2, the germline V gene lists SGHRS and YFSETQ. TCRbeta CDR3 regions were amplified from genomic DNA using the immunoSEQ Assay, a bias-controlled multiplex PCR. The paper's processing steps were these. Nucleated cell counts per sample were estimated from amplification of reference gene primers within the assay. To quantify the absolute abundance of each unique TCRbeta CDR3 rearrangement, sequence reads were collapsed and filtered. Productive Simpson clonality was computed per sample as the square root of Simpson's diversity index over productive rearrangements. This is the immuneACCESS table as TCRdb keeps it, with only in-frame sequences that have V and J called. A part of the clones is gone; compared with another copy, unresolved V genes explain less than half, and the rest is unexplained. V, J and clone size were drawn from that table, and D and trimming were deduced from the DNA. In all, the sample holds around 87,000 clones, and roughly 80% of those were seen once. The ten biggest clones cover about 16% of the sample.

Each collaborating institution followed its own protocols to collect whole blood in K2EDTA tubes. For TCRbeta analysis, collaborators shipped samples as frozen whole blood, isolated PBMCs, or DNA extracted from either of those sample types. With regard to this clone: Its recognized antigen is unknown. Nothing much larger sits one base from this clone, and base qualities are not available.

The chain links TRBV5-1 with TRBJ2-1; TRBD2 lines up with 16 middle nucleotides. The material sequenced was peripheral blood. This TCR was recovered from a human donor in a cohort sampled during active COVID-19. The sequenced DNA: TGCGCCAGCAGCCCGGGACTAGCGGGGGGGCATGAGCAGTTCTTC. The encoded protein is CASSPGLAGGHEQFF.